The source of this T cell receptor beta chain is a study of CD8 T cells in Susac syndrome. Germline V gene data show CDR1 as SNHLY and CDR2 as FYNNEI. The CDR3 has 11 residues. V was clipped by 7 bases and J by 4 bases, with 4 bases between them. With random hexamers, reverse transcription was performed on roughly 0.5 to 1 ug of RNA. Multiplex PCR with immunoSEQ amplified the TCR beta CDR3 across 54 Vbeta and 13 Jbeta. TCRdb re-called the immunoSEQ multiplex PCR reads through MiXCR, storing one row per CDR3 protein. The sample yields 150,000 or so distinct CDR3 sequences, approximately 93% seen once. High-throughput TCR beta sequencing covered peripheral CD8+ and CD4+ T cells. Relapsing-remitting disease, either stable or active, was present in the multiple sclerosis controls, who were treatment-naive patients.

Sequenced: CD8+ T cells from PBMCs. The rearrangement links TRBV2 to TRBJ1-4; no firm D call. The clonotype originates from a human donor with multiple sclerosis. The CDR3 region has the DNA TGTGCCAGCATTCTTAATGAAAAACTGTTTTTT. This sequence encodes CASILNEKLFF.